Listed below are T cell receptor beta chains from one sample, sequenced in a study of cytomegalovirus exposure and HLA in healthy donors. Libraries were prepared by immunoSEQ multiplex PCR; TCRdb keeps only in-frame clonotypes and omits some of them. The repertoire has about 140,000 clones, approximately 79% of them found once; the top ten carry approximately 8.8%. The material sequenced was PBMCs. These TCRs come from a woman aged 50 to 60 in good health and CMV-seropositive. The CDR3 runs from the conserved cysteine through the conserved F or W. A D gene is named only where the DNA matches it firmly. Clone size is stated in some rows and not others, as once, few, many or a class when expanded.

d_gene	v_gene	abundance	j_gene	CDR3nt	CDR3aa
TRBD2	TRBV7-2	.	TRBJ2-3	TGTGCCAGCAGCCGCCTCCTAGCGGCAGATACGCAGTATTTT	CASSRLLAADTQYF
.	TRBV28	.	TRBJ1-1	TGTGCCATAAGGGCGGGCAACACTGAAGCTTTCTTT	CAIRAGNTEAFF
TRBD2	TRBV10-3	.	TRBJ2-7	TGTGCCATCAAACCGGGACTAGTAAATTACGAGCAGTACTTC	CAIKPGLVNYEQYF
.	TRBV18	few	TRBJ1-1	TGTGCCAGCTCGCTCACAGGGAGCACTGAAGCTTTCTTT	CASSLTGSTEAFF
TRBD1	TRBV4-3	.	TRBJ1-1	TGCGCCAGCAGCTCGCGGCTAGGACAGGATCTGAACACTGAAGCTTTCTTT	CASSSRLGQDLNTEAFF
TRBD1	TRBV6-6	.	TRBJ2-7	TGTGCCAGCAGTTATACAGGGGGGACCTACGAGCAGTACTTC	CASSYTGGTYEQYF
TRBD1	TRBV5-1	.	TRBJ2-2	TGCGCCAGCAGCCTGGGACAGAAGAACACCGGGGAGCTGTTTTTT	CASSLGQKNTGELFF
.	TRBV11-1	.	TRBJ1-2	TGTGCCAGCAGCTTAGATCGTTCAGGGAACTATGGCTACACCTTC	CASSLDRSGNYGYTF
.	TRBV10-1	.	TRBJ1-6	TGCGCCAGCAGTGGTAAAGGCGGGGGGCAGTCCCTCCGCTCCTATAATTCACCCCTCCACTTT	CASSGKGGGQSLRSYNSPLHF
.	TRBV6-5	once	TRBJ1-3	TGTGCCAGCAGTCGTGGACAGCCCTCTGGAAACACCATATATTTT	CASSRGQPSGNTIYF
.	TRBV7-9	.	TRBJ2-7	TGTGCCAGCAGCTTAGACCCAGGTTACTCCTACGAGCAGTACTTC	CASSLDPGYSYEQYF
.	TRBV6-5	once	TRBJ1-6	TGTGCCAGCAGTTACTCGAGACGGGGATCCCCACCCCTCCACTTT	CASSYSRRGSPPLHF